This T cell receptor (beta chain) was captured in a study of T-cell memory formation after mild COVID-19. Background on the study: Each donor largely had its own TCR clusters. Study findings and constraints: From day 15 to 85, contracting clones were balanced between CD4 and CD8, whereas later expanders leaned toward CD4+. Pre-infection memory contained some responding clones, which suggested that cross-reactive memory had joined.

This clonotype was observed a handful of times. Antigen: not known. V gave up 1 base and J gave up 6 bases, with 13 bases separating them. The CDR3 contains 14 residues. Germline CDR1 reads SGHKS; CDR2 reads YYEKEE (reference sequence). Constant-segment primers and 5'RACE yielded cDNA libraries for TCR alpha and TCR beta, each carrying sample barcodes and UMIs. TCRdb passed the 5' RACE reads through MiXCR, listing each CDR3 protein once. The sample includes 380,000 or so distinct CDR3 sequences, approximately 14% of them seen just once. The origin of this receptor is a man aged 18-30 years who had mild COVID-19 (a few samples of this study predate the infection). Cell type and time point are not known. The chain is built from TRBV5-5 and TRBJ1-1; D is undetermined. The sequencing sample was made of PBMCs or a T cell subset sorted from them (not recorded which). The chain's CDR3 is CASSLYRGHSEAFF. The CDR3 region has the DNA TGTGCCAGCAGCTTGTACCGGGGTCACTCTGAAGCTTTCTTT.